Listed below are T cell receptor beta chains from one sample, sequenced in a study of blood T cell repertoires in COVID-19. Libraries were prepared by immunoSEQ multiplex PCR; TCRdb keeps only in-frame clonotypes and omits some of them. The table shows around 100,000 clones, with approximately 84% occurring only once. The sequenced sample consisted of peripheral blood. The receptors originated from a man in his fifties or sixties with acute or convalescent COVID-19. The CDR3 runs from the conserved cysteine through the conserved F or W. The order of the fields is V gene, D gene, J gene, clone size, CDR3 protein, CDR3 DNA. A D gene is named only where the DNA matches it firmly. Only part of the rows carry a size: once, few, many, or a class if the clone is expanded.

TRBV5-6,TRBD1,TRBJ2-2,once,CASSSSGTGGVVYGELFF,TGTGCCAGCAGCTCATCCGGGACAGGGGGAGTTGTTTACGGGGAGCTGTTTTTT
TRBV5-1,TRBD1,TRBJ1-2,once,CASSLTGGVEGYTF,TGCGCCAGCAGCTTGACAGGGGGCGTGGAAGGCTACACCTTC
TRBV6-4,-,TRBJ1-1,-,CASSLDSDTEAFF,TGTGCCAGCAGCCTTGACAGCGACACTGAAGCTTTCTTT
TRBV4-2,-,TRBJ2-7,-,CASSQDPGESYEQYF,TGTGCCAGCAGCCAAGACCCAGGGGAGAGCTACGAGCAGTACTTC
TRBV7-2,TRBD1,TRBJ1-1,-,CASSPHRAGGRVNTEAFF,TGTGCCAGCAGCCCGCACAGAGCAGGGGGCCGGGTGAACACTGAAGCTTTCTTT
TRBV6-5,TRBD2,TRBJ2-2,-,CASSYSSGGAGELFF,TGTGCCAGCAGTTACTCGAGCGGGGGAGCCGGGGAGCTGTTTTTT
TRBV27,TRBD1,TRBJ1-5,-,CASSGQGNSNQPQHF,TGTGCCAGCAGTGGACAGGGGAATAGCAATCAGCCCCAGCATTTT
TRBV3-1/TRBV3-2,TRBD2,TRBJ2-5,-,CASSQERGTRGGETQYF,TGTGCCAGCAGCCAAGAGAGGGGGACTAGAGGCGGAGAGACCCAGTACTTC
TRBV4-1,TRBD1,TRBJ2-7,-,CASSQSGTGSYEQYF,TGCGCCAGCAGCCAGTCCGGGACAGGTTCCTACGAGCAGTACTTC
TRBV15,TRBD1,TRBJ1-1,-,CATSRDFPGTGIGPAEAFF,TGTGCCACCAGCAGAGATTTCCCTGGGACAGGGATTGGTCCTGCCGAAGCTTTCTTT
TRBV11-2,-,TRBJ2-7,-,CASSPNQGGEQYF,TGTGCCAGCAGTCCTAACCAGGGAGGCGAGCAGTACTTC
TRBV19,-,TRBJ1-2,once,CASSPGQPFNYGYTF,TGTGCCAGTAGTCCCGGACAGCCTTTTAACTATGGCTACACCTTC
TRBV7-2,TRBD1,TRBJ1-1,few,CASSPHQGATTEAFF,TGTGCCAGCAGCCCCCACCAGGGGGCGACCACTGAAGCTTTCTTT
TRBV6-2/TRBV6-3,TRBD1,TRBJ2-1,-,CASSTLGTAHNEQFF,TGTGCCAGCAGTACCCTCGGGACAGCCCACAATGAGCAGTTCTTC
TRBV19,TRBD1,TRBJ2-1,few,CASSSTQGAAYNEQFF,TGTGCCAGTAGCTCAACACAGGGGGCGGCCTACAATGAGCAGTTCTTC
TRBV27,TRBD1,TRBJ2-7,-,CASSLSGTGGYEQYF,TGTGCCAGCAGTTTATCCGGGACAGGGGGATACGAGCAGTACTTC
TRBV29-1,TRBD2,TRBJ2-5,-,CSVERLLAVQETQYF,TGCAGCGTTGAAAGGCTCCTAGCGGTCCAAGAGACCCAGTACTTC
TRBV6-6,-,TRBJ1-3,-,CASRPGGSGNTIYF,TGTGCCAGCAGACCCGGCGGATCTGGAAACACCATATATTTT
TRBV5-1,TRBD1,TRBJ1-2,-,CASSPGGTGGDGYTF,TGCGCCAGCAGCCCAGGCGGGACAGGGGGCGACGGCTACACCTTC
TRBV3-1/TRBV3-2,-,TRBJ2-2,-,CASSQGSANTGELFF,TGTGCCAGCAGCCAAGGGTCAGCGAACACCGGGGAGCTGTTTTTT
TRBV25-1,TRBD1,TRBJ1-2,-,CASLPGGQKSYGYTF,TGTGCCAGTCTCCCCGGGGGACAGAAGTCCTATGGCTACACCTTC
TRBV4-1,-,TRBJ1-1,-,CASSQDPPEAFF,TGCGCCAGCAGCCAAGATCCTCCTGAAGCTTTCTTT
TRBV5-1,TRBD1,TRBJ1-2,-,CASSRRTGDNYGYTF,TGCGCCAGCAGCCGCCGGACAGGAGATAACTATGGCTACACCTTC
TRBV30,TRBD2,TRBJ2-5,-,CAWTSGGEETQYF,TGTGCCTGGACAAGCGGGGGGGAAGAGACCCAGTACTTC
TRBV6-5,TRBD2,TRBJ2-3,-,CASSYSGTSADTQYF,TGTGCCAGCAGTTACTCCGGGACTAGCGCTGATACGCAGTATTTT
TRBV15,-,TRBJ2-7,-,CATSRDFQAGNSYEQYF,TGTGCCACCAGCAGAGATTTCCAGGCTGGCAACTCCTACGAGCAGTACTTC
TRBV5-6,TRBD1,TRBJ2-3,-,CASSLGDRATNTQYF,TGTGCCAGCAGCTTGGGGGACAGAGCTACAAATACGCAGTATTTT
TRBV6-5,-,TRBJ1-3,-,CASSYSAGFGNTIYF,TGTGCCAGCAGTTACTCGGCCGGGTTCGGAAACACCATATATTTT
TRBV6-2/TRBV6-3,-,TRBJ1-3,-,CASSPWRAGNTIYF,TGTGCCAGCAGCCCCTGGAGGGCTGGAAACACCATATATTTT
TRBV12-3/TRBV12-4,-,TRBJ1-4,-,CATGPSEGEKLFF,TGTGCCACCGGACCCTCCGAGGGTGAAAAACTGTTTTTT
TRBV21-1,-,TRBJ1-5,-,CASSGQAVYQPQHF,TGTGCCAGCAGCGGACAGGCGGTATATCAGCCCCAGCATTTT
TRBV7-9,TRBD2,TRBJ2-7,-,CASSPGTSGDYEQYF,TGTGCCAGCAGCCCCGGGACTAGCGGGGACTACGAGCAGTACTTC
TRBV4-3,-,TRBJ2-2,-,CASSHGLGNTGELFF,TGCGCCAGCAGCCATGGACTGGGTAACACCGGGGAGCTGTTTTTT
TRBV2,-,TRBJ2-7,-,CASTDSRSYEQYF,TGTGCCAGCACAGACTCCCGCTCCTACGAGCAGTACTTC
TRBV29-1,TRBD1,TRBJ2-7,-,CSVGGDSGEQYF,TGCAGCGTTGGAGGGGACAGTGGAGAGCAGTACTTC
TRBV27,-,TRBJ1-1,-,CASSFRGGQEAFF,TGTGCCAGCAGTTTCCGTGGCGGACAGGAAGCTTTCTTT
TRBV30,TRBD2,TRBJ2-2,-,CAWSARSLAGVTGELFF,TGTGCCTGGAGTGCCCGAAGCCTAGCGGGGGTCACCGGGGAGCTGTTTTTT
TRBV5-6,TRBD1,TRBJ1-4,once,CASSKRQGLNEKLFF,TGTGCCAGCAGCAAAAGACAGGGCCTTAATGAAAAACTGTTTTTT
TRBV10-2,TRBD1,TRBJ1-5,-,CASRAGTGYGPDQPQHF,TGCGCCAGCAGAGCCGGGACAGGGTACGGCCCGGATCAGCCCCAGCATTTT
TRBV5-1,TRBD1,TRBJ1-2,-,CASSWDRGYGYTF,TGCGCCAGCAGCTGGGACAGGGGATATGGCTACACCTTC
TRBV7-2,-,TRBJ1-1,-,CASSLRGAANTEAFF,TGTGCCAGCAGCTTACGGGGGGCGGCGAACACTGAAGCTTTCTTT
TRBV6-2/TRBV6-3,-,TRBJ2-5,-,CASSWGEWETQYF,TGTGCCAGCAGTTGGGGGGAATGGGAGACCCAGTACTTC
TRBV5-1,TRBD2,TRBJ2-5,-,CASSFGSGGGALETQYF,TGCGCCAGCAGCTTCGGGAGCGGCGGGGGGGCCCTCGAGACCCAGTACTTC
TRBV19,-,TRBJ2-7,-,CASTPSRGYEQYF,TGTGCCAGTACCCCAAGTAGGGGCTACGAGCAGTACTTC
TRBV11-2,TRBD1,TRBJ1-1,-,CASSFDRGGTEAFF,TGTGCCAGCAGCTTCGACAGGGGGGGCACTGAAGCTTTCTTT
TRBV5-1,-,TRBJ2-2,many,CASSLVGAETGELFF,TGCGCCAGCAGCTTGGTGGGGGCGGAGACCGGGGAGCTGTTTTTT
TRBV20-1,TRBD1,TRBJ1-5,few,CSASLGTGRHEPQHF,TGCAGTGCTAGTTTGGGGACAGGGAGACATGAGCCCCAGCATTTT
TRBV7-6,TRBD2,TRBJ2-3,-,CASSSLAGGTDTQYF,TGTGCCAGCAGCTCCCTAGCGGGGGGCACAGATACGCAGTATTTT
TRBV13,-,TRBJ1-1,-,CASSRGGAGLNTEAFF,TGTGCCAGCAGCCGCGGGGGGGCAGGGTTGAACACTGAAGCTTTCTTT
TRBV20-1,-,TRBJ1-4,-,CSAEEGEKLFF,TGCAGTGCGGAGGAGGGGGAAAAACTGTTTTTT
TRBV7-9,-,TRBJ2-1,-,CASSLGRGAYNEQFF,TGTGCCAGCAGCTTAGGACGGGGGGCGTACAATGAGCAGTTCTTC
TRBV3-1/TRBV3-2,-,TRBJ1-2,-,CASSPLGGRDGYGYTF,TGTGCCAGCAGCCCCCTGGGGGGGAGGGATGGATATGGCTACACCTTC
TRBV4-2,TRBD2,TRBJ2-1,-,CASSQTLAGGPGEQFF,TGTGCCAGCAGCCAAACACTAGCGGGGGGGCCAGGTGAGCAGTTCTTC
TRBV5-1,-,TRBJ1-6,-,CASSKRDYQSGSPLHF,TGCGCCAGCAGCAAGCGGGACTATCAGTCGGGTTCACCCCTCCACTTT
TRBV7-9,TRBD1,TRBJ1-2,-,CASSPGQINYGYTF,TGTGCCAGCAGCCCGGGACAGATTAACTATGGCTACACCTTC
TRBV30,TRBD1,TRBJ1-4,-,CAWSWGKTGTNEKLFF,TGTGCCTGGAGCTGGGGCAAGACAGGGACTAATGAAAAACTGTTTTTT
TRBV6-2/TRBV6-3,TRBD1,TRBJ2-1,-,CASSASYRGPSYNEQFF,TGTGCCAGCAGTGCCTCCTACAGGGGCCCCTCCTACAATGAGCAGTTCTTC